This T cell receptor (beta chain) was sequenced during a study of blood T cells in healthy people across ages. On the study more broadly: Template switching caught about one barcoded beta molecule for each two T cells.

General study results and limits: The study could not conclusively compare naive and antigen-experienced cells, given its unsorted PBMCs. One million T cells yielded diversity estimates that were considered underestimates. A strong correlation between TCR beta diversity and naive T cell percentage was seen.

CDR1 is SNHLY and CDR2 is FYNNEI in the germline V gene. V dropped 6 bases and J dropped 8; count of bases not matched to a gene: 9. The CDR3 length is 13 residues. About this clonotype: Its cognate antigen is unknown.

A sample-barcoded 5' primer and a J-beta primer mix were used in a second PCR of about 7 to 12 cycles. TCRdb re-called the 5' RACE reads with MiXCR, one entry per CDR3 protein. Seen here are more than 1,400,000 distinct CDR3 sequences, around 42% observed once, and the top ten hold 7.9%. The specimen was blood. This sequence originates from a young woman in good health. The chain has TRBV2 and TRBJ1-2; 7 bases map to TRBD1. The CDR3 loop is CASSLDRVKGYTF. In nucleotides, the CDR3 is TGTGCCAGCAGCCTCGACAGGGTAAAGGGCTACACCTTC.